This T cell receptor (beta chain) was captured by sequencing in a study of PD-1 blockade in mismatch repair-deficient tumors. Study-level background: Patients had approximately 12 mismatch repair-deficient cancer types, all previously treated and progressing. Broader study findings: Tumor-resident clones, often undetectable pretreatment in blood, expanded then contracted after pembrolizumab.

About this clone itself: The antigen is undetermined.

All patients were mismatch repair deficient, assessed by either PCR or immunohistochemistry. The data were produced by immunoSEQ multiplex PCR, yet TCRdb's version contains in-frame clones alone and is incomplete. Of about 22,000 clones in the sample, roughly 86% were seen once. The specimen was peripheral blood, collected 2 weeks after starting pembrolizumab. The clonotype was recovered from an adult with mismatch repair-deficient cancer.

The CDR3 spells CASSYGGRYEQYF. CDR3 coding DNA: TGTGCCAGCAGTTACGGCGGGCGCTACGAGCAGTACTTC. The gene calls are TRBV6-5 and TRBJ2-7, with D tentatively TRBD2 (5 bases). The CDR3 is made up of 13 amino acids. Germline assignment: CDR1 MNHEY and CDR2 SVGAGI. Trimming stripped 2 bases from V and 3 bases from J, with 8 bases between.